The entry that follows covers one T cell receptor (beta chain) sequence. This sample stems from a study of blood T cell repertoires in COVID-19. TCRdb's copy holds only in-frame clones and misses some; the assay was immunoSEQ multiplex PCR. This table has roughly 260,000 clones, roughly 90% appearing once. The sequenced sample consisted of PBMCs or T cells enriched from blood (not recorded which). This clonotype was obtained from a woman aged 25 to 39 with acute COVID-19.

Here the CDR3 DNA reads TGTGCCAGCAGCCACCCGGGACTAGCGGGCCTATACAATGAGCAGTTCTTC. Protein sequence: CASSHPGLAGLYNEQFF. The rearrangement joins TRBV3-1 (or the pseudogene TRBV3-2) to TRBJ2-1; TRBD2 matches at 12 bases. This CDR3 contains 17 residues. Germline V gives CDR1 LGHDT, CDR2 YNNKEL (reference sequence). V was clipped by 3 bases and J by 4 bases; unmatched bases: 7.